These T cell receptor beta chains were read from a single sample in a study of shared clonotypes between healthy human individuals. TCRdb's table, derived via immunoSEQ multiplex PCR, lists solely in-frame clones and lacks some. Of some 1.4 million clones in the sample, roughly 97% are singletons; the top ten hold 1.2%. The sequencing input was naive CD4+ T cells sorted from blood. The receptors come from a man aged 30 to 39 in good health. CDR3s include the opening cysteine and the closing phenylalanine or tryptophan. A D gene is named only where the DNA matches it firmly. Some rows have no size entry. The others give once, few or many, or a class for an expanded clone.

d_gene	j_gene	abundance	v_gene	CDR3aa	CDR3nt
NA	TRBJ1-1	NA	TRBV18	CASSPPLTTGVNTEAFF	TGTGCCAGCTCACCACCGCTTACGACAGGAGTGAACACTGAAGCTTTCTTT
TRBD2	TRBJ2-1	NA	TRBV5-1	CASSWGLAGDNEQFF	TGCGCCAGCAGCTGGGGACTAGCGGGGGACAATGAGCAGTTCTTC
TRBD2	TRBJ2-7	NA	TRBV5-1	CASSVTSGSYEQYF	TGCGCCAGCAGCGTGACTAGCGGGAGCTACGAGCAGTACTTC
NA	TRBJ1-1	NA	TRBV10-2	CASRLPTTDMNTEAFF	TGCGCCAGCAGGTTACCTACTACAGACATGAACACTGAAGCTTTCTTT
NA	TRBJ2-5	NA	TRBV19	CASSEQGTGETQYF	TGTGCCAGTAGTGAACAGGGGACTGGCGAGACCCAGTACTTC
NA	TRBJ2-7	NA	TRBV27	CASSPRLRDSGEQYF	TGTGCCAGCAGTCCCAGATTGAGAGATTCTGGTGAGCAGTACTTC
NA	TRBJ1-1	NA	TRBV11-3	CASSAMGDSTEAFF	TGTGCCAGCAGCGCGATGGGGGATTCCACTGAAGCTTTCTTT
TRBD1	TRBJ2-7	NA	TRBV7-7	CASSLQGSPLYEQYF	TGTGCCAGCAGCCTACAGGGGTCTCCATTATACGAGCAGTACTTC
NA	TRBJ1-4	NA	TRBV9	CASSGTGTNDEKLFF	TGTGCCAGCAGCGGAACCGGGACAAACGACGAAAAACTGTTTTTT
NA	TRBJ2-3	NA	TRBV2	CASNAIGAGDTQYF	TGTGCCAGCAATGCTATTGGGGCGGGAGATACGCAGTATTTT
NA	TRBJ2-1	NA	TRBV7-6	CASSKSGTLNEQFF	TGTGCCAGCAGCAAATCCGGGACTCTCAATGAGCAGTTCTTC
NA	TRBJ2-7	NA	TRBV7-9	CASSLKGVGEQYF	TGTGCCAGCAGCTTGAAGGGGGTCGGTGAGCAGTACTTC
NA	TRBJ2-5	NA	TRBV2	CASSVLRDLETQYF	TGTGCCAGCAGTGTTCTTAGGGACCTGGAGACCCAGTACTTC
NA	TRBJ1-1	NA	TRBV7-2	CASSPGGRFTEAFF	TGTGCCAGCAGCCCAGGAGGCAGATTCACTGAAGCTTTCTTT
TRBD2	TRBJ2-5	once	TRBV7-9	CASAPPLAAQETQYF	TGTGCCAGCGCCCCGCCCCTAGCGGCCCAAGAGACCCAGTACTTC
TRBD1	TRBJ2-3	NA	TRBV25-1	CASSATGGQALFTQYF	TGTGCCAGCAGTGCGACAGGGGGCCAGGCATTATTTACGCAGTATTTT
TRBD2	TRBJ2-1	NA	TRBV19	CASAALAGGYGEQFF	TGTGCCAGCGCCGCGCTAGCGGGAGGGTACGGTGAGCAGTTCTTC
TRBD1	TRBJ2-3	NA	TRBV5-3	CARSLGSGRDRTDTQYF	TGTGCCAGAAGCTTGGGGTCTGGGCGGGACAGGACAGATACGCAGTATTTT
TRBD2	TRBJ2-3	NA	TRBV15	CATSRGLAGTTDTQYF	TGTGCCACCAGCAGAGGACTAGCGGGAACCACAGATACGCAGTATTTT
NA	TRBJ1-3	NA	TRBV7-9	CASSARWNGNTIYF	TGTGCCAGCAGCGCGCGGTGGAACGGTAACACCATATATTTT
NA	TRBJ1-4	NA	TRBV6-4	CASRRDSSTNEKLFF	TGTGCCAGCAGACGGGACTCCTCAACTAATGAAAAACTGTTTTTT
TRBD1	TRBJ2-2	NA	TRBV7-7	CASSPRTGPTGELFF	TGTGCCAGCAGCCCGCGGACAGGGCCCACCGGGGAGCTGTTTTTT
NA	TRBJ2-7	NA	TRBV5-6	CASSLDRIYEQYF	TGTGCCAGCAGCTTGGACAGAATCTACGAGCAGTACTTC
TRBD2	TRBJ2-5	NA	TRBV2	CASSPGTSEKTQYF	TGTGCCAGCAGTCCCGGGACTAGCGAAAAGACCCAGTACTTC
NA	TRBJ2-4	once	TRBV6-6	CASNNWGAKNIQYF	TGTGCCAGCAACAACTGGGGGGCCAAAAACATTCAGTACTTC
TRBD2	TRBJ2-1	NA	TRBV5-1	CASSPRTSGIDEQFF	TGCGCCAGCAGCCCGCGGACTAGCGGGATCGATGAGCAGTTCTTC
TRBD2	TRBJ2-7	NA	TRBV28	CASSSGGGDSYEQYF	TGTGCCAGCAGTTCAGGCGGGGGGGATTCCTACGAGCAGTACTTC
TRBD2	TRBJ2-1	NA	TRBV5-1	CASSSTSGSSYNEQFF	TGCGCCAGCAGCTCCACTAGCGGGAGCTCCTACAATGAGCAGTTCTTC
NA	TRBJ2-7	NA	TRBV28	CASREARYEQYF	TGTGCCAGCAGGGAGGCTAGATACGAGCAGTACTTC
NA	TRBJ2-1	NA	TRBV11-2	CASSLRPPLTGGEQFF	TGTGCCAGCAGCTTAAGGCCCCCGTTAACCGGGGGTGAGCAGTTCTTC
NA	TRBJ1-1	NA	TRBV28	CASSSSGNTEAFF	TGTGCCAGCAGTTCGTCAGGGAACACTGAAGCTTTCTTT
NA	TRBJ1-1	NA	TRBV7-9	CVLRGAPSFTEAFF	TGTGTCTTAAGGGGGGCGCCGAGTTTCACTGAAGCTTTCTTT
TRBD2	TRBJ2-7	once	TRBV6-5	CASSYRTRFGYEQYF	TGTGCCAGCAGTTACCGGACTAGATTCGGGTACGAGCAGTACTTC
TRBD1	TRBJ1-1	NA	TRBV2	CASRPGQGNTEAFF	TGTGCCAGCAGGCCAGGACAGGGAAACACTGAAGCTTTCTTT
NA	TRBJ2-3	NA	TRBV6-1	CASSERNTQYF	TGTGCCAGCAGTGAAAGGAATACGCAGTATTTT
NA	TRBJ1-4	NA	TRBV19	CASRLDVTSEKLFF	TGTGCCAGTAGACTGGACGTTACGTCCGAAAAACTGTTTTTT